The rows below give T cell receptor beta chains drawn from one sample of a study of blood T cell repertoires in COVID-19. Sequencing was performed with immunoSEQ multiplex PCR; in TCRdb, only in-frame clones are kept and a portion is missing. The table has over 25,000 clones, about four fifths seen once. Input material: peripheral blood. The receptor set was obtained from a man older than 75 with active or convalescent COVID-19. Each CDR3 is given with its conserved first and last residue. The D gene is left open where the match is weak. The listing skips clone size in some rows; elsewhere it reads once, few, many or a size class.

once	TRBV2	TRBJ2-1	TRBD2	CASSEEAGGSYNEQFF	TGTGCCAGCAGTGAAGAGGCGGGGGGGTCGTACAATGAGCAGTTCTTC
.	TRBV6-2/TRBV6-3	TRBJ1-3	.	CASSPTEGRAGNTIYF	TGTGCCAGCAGTCCCACAGAAGGCCGCGCTGGAAACACCATATATTTT
.	TRBV11-2	TRBJ2-5	.	CASSSLYRGQETQYF	TGTGCCAGCAGCTCCCTATATCGGGGACAAGAGACCCAGTACTTC
.	TRBV11-3	TRBJ1-2	.	CASSFGDFYYGYTF	TGTGCCAGCAGCTTTGGGGACTTTTACTATGGCTACACCTTC
.	TRBV20-1	TRBJ1-2	.	CSASLSGYGYTF	TGCAGTGCTAGTTTGAGCGGCTATGGCTACACCTTC
few	TRBV6-5	TRBJ2-3	TRBD1	CASSLSGQGSDTQYF	TGTGCCAGCAGTTTGTCGGGACAGGGCTCCGATACGCAGTATTTT
.	TRBV6-5	TRBJ1-6	.	CASSPGTLKNSPLHF	TGTGCCAGCAGTCCCGGGACACTAAAAAATTCACCCCTCCACTTT
once	TRBV7-2	TRBJ1-2	.	CASSSGGSNYGYTF	TGTGCCAGCAGCTCGGGGGGTTCTAACTATGGCTACACCTTC
.	TRBV3-1/TRBV3-2	TRBJ2-1	.	CASSQVDKRDEQFF	TGTGCCAGCAGCCAAGTAGACAAGCGGGATGAGCAGTTCTTC
.	TRBV18	TRBJ2-7	.	CASSPSRRTKGTYEQYF	TGTGCCAGCTCACCTTCTCGACGGACTAAAGGGACCTACGAGCAGTACTTC
.	TRBV9	TRBJ1-4	.	CASSVGNRDNEKLFF	TGTGCCAGCAGCGTAGGAAACAGGGATAATGAAAAACTGTTTTTT
few	TRBV6-2/TRBV6-3	TRBJ1-1	.	CASSYSNRVGTEAFF	TGTGCCAGCAGTTACTCGAACAGGGTGGGCACTGAAGCTTTCTTT
.	TRBV5-5	TRBJ2-5	TRBD1	CASSSQGRQETQYF	TGTGCCAGCAGCTCACAGGGGCGGCAAGAGACCCAGTACTTC
.	TRBV3-1/TRBV3-2	TRBJ2-7	TRBD2	CASSQRYGLGYRVRYEQYF	TGTGCCAGCAGCCAACGATACGGACTAGGGTACCGGGTCAGGTACGAGCAGTACTTC
.	TRBV3-1/TRBV3-2	TRBJ2-2	.	CASSLIRNTGELFF	TGTGCCAGCAGCCTAATCCGGAACACCGGGGAGCTGTTTTTT
.	TRBV6-2/TRBV6-3	TRBJ1-1	.	CASSYSGRARVLDTEAFF	TGTGCCAGCAGTTACTCCGGCCGGGCGAGGGTTCTGGACACTGAAGCTTTCTTT
.	TRBV7-9	TRBJ2-1	.	CASSLGGGRSYNEQFF	TGTGCCAGCAGCTTAGGTGGGGGGAGATCCTACAATGAGCAGTTCTTC
.	TRBV27	TRBJ1-5	TRBD1	CASSLTAGGLPQHF	TGTGCCAGCAGTCTAACCGCAGGGGGCCTGCCCCAGCATTTT
.	TRBV7-2	TRBJ1-1	.	CASRAGPNTEAFF	TGTGCCAGCAGAGCGGGACCGAACACTGAAGCTTTCTTT